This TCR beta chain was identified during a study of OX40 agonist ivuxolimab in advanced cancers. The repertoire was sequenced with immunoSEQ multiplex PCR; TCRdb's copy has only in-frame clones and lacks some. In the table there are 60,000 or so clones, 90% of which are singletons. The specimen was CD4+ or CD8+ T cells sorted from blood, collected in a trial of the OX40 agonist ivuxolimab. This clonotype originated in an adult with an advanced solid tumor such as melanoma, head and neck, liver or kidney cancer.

CDR3 coding DNA: TGTGCCAGCAGAGTCGTACCTAACTATGGCTACACCTTC. The encoded protein is CASRVVPNYGYTF. The chain has TRBV2 and TRBJ1-2; the D is unclear. The V end lost 6 bases, the J end lost 0 bases, and 8 bases lay between the germline ends. The germline gives CDR1 SNHLY, CDR2 FYNNEI. The CDR3 is 13 residues long. Full variable domain (rest looked up from reference TRBV2 and TRBJ1-2): EPEVTQTPSHQVTQMGQEVILRCVPISNHLYFYWYRQILGQKVEFLVSFYNNEISEKSEIFDDQFSVERPDGSNFTLKIRSTKLEDSAMYFCASRVVPNYGYTFGSGTRLTVV.